This T cell receptor beta chain was captured in a study of T cells in Graves' hyperthyroidism and ophthalmopathy. Study context: Initial diagnosis, before any treatment, was when peripheral blood was collected.

Disease lasting under 3 months, a NOSPECS grade of at least 4, and a Clinical Activity Score of at least 3 were features of the ophthalmopathy patients. PBMCs were collected from an approximately 10 ml volume of fresh peripheral blood. The CDR3 consists of 15 residues. V was shortened by 2 bases and J by 6 bases, with 14 bases between the two germline ends. Germline loops: CDR1 KGHSH, CDR2 LQKENI. TCR beta CDR3 sequences were amplified from RNA transcripts. A set of HTBI primers served as the primers for a first-round RT-PCR of the TCR CDR3. TCRdb passed the multiplex PCR reads through MiXCR, listing each CDR3 protein once. The sample includes approximately 350,000 distinct CDR3 sequences, around 15% of them seen just once. This clonotype was detected only a few times.

What was sequenced was blood. This chain joins TRBV18 and TRBJ2-1, with D perhaps assigned TRBD1 or TRBD2 (5 bases each). This clonotype was obtained from a woman aged 60-70 years with Graves' ophthalmopathy. CDR3 protein: CASSPGGRVGNEQFF. The DNA of the CDR3 is TGTGCCAGCTCACCAGGAGGCAGGGTGGGCAATGAGCAGTTCTTC. Full variable domain (missing parts from reference TRBV18 and TRBJ2-1): NAGVMQNPRHLVRRRGQEARLRCSPMKGHSHVYWYRQLPEEGLKFMVYLQKENIIDESGMPKERFSAEFPKEGPSILRIQQVVRGDSAAYFCASSPGGRVGNEQFFGPGTRLTVL.